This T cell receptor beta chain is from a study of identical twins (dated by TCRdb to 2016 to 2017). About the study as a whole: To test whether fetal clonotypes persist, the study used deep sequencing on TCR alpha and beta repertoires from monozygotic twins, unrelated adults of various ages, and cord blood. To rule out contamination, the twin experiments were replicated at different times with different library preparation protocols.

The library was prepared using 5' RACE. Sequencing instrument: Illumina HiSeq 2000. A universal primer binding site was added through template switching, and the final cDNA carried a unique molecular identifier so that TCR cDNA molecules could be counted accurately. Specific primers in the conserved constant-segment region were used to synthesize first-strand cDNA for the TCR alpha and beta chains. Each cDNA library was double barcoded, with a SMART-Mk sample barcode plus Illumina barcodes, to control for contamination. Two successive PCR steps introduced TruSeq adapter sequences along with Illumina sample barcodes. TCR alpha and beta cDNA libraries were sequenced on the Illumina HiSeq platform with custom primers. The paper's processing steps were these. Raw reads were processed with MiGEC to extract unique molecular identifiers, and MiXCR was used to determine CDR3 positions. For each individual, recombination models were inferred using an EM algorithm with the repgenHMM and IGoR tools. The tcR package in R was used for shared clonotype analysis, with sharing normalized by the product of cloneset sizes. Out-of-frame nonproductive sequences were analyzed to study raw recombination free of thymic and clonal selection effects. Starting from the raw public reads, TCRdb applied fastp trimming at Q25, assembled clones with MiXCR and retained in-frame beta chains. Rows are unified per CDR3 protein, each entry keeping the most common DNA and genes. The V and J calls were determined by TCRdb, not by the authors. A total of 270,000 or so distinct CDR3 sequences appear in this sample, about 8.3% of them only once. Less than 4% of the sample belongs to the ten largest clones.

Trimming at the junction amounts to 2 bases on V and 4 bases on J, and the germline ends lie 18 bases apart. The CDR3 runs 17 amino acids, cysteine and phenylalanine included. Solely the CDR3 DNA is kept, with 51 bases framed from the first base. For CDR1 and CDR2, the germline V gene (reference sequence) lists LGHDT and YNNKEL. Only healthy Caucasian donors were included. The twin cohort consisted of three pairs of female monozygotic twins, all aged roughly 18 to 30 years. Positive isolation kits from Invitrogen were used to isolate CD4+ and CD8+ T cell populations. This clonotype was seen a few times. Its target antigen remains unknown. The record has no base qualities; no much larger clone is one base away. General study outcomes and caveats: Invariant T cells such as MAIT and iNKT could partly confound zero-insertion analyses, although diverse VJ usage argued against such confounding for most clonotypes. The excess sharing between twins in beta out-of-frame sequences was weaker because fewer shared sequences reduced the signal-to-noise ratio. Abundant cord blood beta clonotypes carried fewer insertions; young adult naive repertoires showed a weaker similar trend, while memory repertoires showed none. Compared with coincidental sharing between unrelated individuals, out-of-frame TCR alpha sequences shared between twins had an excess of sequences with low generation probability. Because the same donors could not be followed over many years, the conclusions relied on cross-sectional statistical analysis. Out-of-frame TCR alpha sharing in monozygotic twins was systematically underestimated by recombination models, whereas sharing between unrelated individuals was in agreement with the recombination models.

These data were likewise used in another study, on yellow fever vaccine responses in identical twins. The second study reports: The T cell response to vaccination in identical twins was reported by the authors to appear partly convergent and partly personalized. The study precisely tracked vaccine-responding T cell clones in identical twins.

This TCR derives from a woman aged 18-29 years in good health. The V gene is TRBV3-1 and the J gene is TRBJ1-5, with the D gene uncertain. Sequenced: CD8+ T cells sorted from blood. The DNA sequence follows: TGTGCCAGCAGCCAATCACCTACCGGGGTTGGGAATCAGCCCCAGCATTTT. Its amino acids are CASSQSPTGVGNQPQHF.